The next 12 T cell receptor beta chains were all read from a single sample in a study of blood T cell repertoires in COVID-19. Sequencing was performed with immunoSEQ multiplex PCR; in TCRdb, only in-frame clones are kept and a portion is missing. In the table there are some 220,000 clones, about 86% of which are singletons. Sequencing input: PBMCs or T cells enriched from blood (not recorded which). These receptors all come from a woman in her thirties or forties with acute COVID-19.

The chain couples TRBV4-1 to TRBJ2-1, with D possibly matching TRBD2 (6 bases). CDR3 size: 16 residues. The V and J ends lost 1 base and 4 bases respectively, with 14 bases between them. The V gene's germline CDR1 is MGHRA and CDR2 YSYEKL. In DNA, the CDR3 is TGCGCCAGCAGCCAAGGCCCCGGGCTAGCGTACAATGAGCAGTTCTTC. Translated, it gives CASSQGPGLAYNEQFF.

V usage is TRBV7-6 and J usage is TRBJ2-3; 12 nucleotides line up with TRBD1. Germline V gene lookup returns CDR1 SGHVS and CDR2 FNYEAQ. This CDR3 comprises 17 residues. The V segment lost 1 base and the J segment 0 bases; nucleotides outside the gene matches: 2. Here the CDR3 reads CASSLGDRGLSTDTQYF. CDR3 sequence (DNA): TGTGCCAGCAGCTTAGGGGACAGGGGGCTTAGCACAGATACGCAGTATTTT.

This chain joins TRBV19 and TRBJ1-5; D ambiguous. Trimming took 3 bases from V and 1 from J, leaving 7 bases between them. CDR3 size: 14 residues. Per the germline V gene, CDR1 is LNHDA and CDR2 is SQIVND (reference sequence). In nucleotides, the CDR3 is TGTGCCAGTAGTATGATGGCAAGCAATCAGCCCCAGCATTTT. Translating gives CASSMMASNQPQHF.

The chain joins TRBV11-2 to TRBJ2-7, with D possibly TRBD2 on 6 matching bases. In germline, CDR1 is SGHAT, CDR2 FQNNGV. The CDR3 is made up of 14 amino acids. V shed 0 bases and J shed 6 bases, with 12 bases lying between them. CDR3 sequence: CASSLEGGASEQYF. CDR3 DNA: TGTGCCAGCAGCTTAGAAGGAGGGGCGAGCGAGCAGTACTTC.

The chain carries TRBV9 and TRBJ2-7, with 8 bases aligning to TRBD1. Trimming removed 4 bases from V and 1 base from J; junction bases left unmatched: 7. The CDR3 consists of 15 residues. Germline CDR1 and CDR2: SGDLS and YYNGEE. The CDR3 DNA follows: TGTGCCAGCAGCTTAGGACAGGGAATATCCTACGAGCAGTACTTC. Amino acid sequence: CASSLGQGISYEQYF.

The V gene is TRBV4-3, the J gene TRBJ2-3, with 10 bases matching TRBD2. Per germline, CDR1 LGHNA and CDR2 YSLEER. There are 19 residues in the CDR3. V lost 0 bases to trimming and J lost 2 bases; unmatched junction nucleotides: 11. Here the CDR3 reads CASSQDFRASGGATDTQYF. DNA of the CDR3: TGCGCCAGCAGCCAAGACTTTAGGGCTAGCGGGGGCGCCACAGATACGCAGTATTTT.

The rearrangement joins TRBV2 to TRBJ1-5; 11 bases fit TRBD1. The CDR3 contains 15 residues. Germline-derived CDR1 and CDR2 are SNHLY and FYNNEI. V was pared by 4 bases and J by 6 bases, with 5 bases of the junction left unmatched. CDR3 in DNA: TGTGCCAGCAGTGCAGGGACAGGGGGTACTCAGCCCCAGCATTTT. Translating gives CASSAGTGGTQPQHF. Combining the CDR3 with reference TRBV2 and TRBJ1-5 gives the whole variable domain EPEVTQTPSHQVTQMGQEVILRCVPISNHLYFYWYRQILGQKVEFLVSFYNNEISEKSEIFDDQFSVERPDGSNFTLKIRSTKLEDSAMYFCASSAGTGGTQPQHFGDGTRLSIL.

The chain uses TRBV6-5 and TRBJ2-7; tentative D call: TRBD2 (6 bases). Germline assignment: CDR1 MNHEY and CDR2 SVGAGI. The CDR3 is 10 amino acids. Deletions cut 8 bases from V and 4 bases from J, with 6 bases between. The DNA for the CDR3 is TGTGCCAGCCGGGAGTACGAGCAGTACTTC. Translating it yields CASREYEQYF.

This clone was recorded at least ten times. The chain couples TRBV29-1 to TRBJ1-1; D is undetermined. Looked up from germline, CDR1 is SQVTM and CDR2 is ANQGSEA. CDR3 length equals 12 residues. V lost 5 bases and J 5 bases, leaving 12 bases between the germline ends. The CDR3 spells CSVNGLVTEAFF. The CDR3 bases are TGCAGCGTTAACGGTTTAGTGACTGAAGCTTTCTTT.

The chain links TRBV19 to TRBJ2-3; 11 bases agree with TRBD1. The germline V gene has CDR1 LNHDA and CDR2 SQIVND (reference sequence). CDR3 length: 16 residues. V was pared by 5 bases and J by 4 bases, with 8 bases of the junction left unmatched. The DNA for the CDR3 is TGTGCCAGTAGTGACCCGGGACAGGGGGTGGCAGATACGCAGTATTTT. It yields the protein CASSDPGQGVADTQYF.

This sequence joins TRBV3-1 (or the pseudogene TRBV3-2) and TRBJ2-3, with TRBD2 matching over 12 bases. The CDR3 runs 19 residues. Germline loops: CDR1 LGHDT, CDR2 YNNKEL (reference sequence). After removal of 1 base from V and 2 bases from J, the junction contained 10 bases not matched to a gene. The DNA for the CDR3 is TGTGCCAGCAGCCAAGGGACTAGCGGGGAGTCGGCGTACACAGATACGCAGTATTTT. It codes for CASSQGTSGESAYTDTQYF.

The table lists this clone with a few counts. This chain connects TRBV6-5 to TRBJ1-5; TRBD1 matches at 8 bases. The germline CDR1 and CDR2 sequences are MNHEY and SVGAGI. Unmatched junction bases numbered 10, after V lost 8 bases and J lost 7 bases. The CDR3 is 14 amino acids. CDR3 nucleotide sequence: TGTGCCAGCGCCCGGACAGGGCAGGTGCAGCCCCAGCATTTT. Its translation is CASARTGQVQPQHF.